These 25 T cell receptor beta chains came from one sample sequenced in a study of T cell repertoires in cytomegalovirus infection. MiXCR, run by TCRdb on the reads, gives a single entry per CDR3 protein. The sample yields approximately 110,000 distinct CDR3 sequences, over 30% seen once. Antigens for these TCRs are unknown. The sample consisted of CD8+ T cells from cultured PBMCs, taken from culture after CMV antigen stimulation. Receptors were obtained from a human donor in good health (CMV status not recorded). Some clones in this sample may be carry-over from other donors' samples.

This clonotype was picked up a small number of times. The chain has TRBV5-1 and TRBJ1-6; maybe TRBD1 (5 bases). The CDR3 sequence is 16 residues long. V was clipped by 4 bases and J by 0 bases, with 11 bases between them. Germline V gene data show CDR1 as SGHRS and CDR2 as YFSETQ. The CDR3 loop reads CASSPSGSSYNSPLHF. CDR3 nucleotides: TGCGCCAGCAGCCCTTCAGGGAGCTCCTATAATTCACCCCTCCACTTT.

This clonotype has at least ten counts. CDR3 amino acids: CASLTAGGRANTEAFF. In DNA, the CDR3 is TGTGCCAGCCTTACCGCTGGGGGCAGGGCAAACACTGAAGCTTTCTTT. V and J are TRBV27 and TRBJ1-1; TRBD1 is a possible D gene (6 bases). Deletions cut 8 bases from V and 2 bases from J, with 21 bases between. The CDR3 sequence is 16 residues long. In germline, CDR1 is MNHEY, CDR2 SMNVEV (reference sequence).

This clonotype was observed at least ten times. The chain recombines TRBV12-3 or TRBV12-4 with TRBJ2-4; D perhaps matches TRBD1 (6 bases). V shed 6 bases and J shed 6 bases, with 18 bases lying between them. This CDR3 comprises 15 residues. This CDR3 reads CASRETGGGGNIQYF. The CDR3 nucleotides read TGTGCCAGCAGGGAGACAGGTGGGGGTGGAAACATTCAGTACTTC.

The table lists this clonotype with a few counts. The gene calls are TRBV6-2 or TRBV6-3 and TRBJ2-1; 14 bases map to TRBD2. Germline V gives CDR1 MNHEY, CDR2 SVGEGT. CDR3 length: 19 residues. The J segment lost 2 bases and the V segment lost 7 bases, leaving 13 bases of the junction unmatched. The DNA for the CDR3 is TGTGCCAGCACTAAAGGACTAGCGGGGGGCGACCTGGCCTACAATGAGCAGTTCTTC. As protein: CASTKGLAGGDLAYNEQFF.

The V gene is TRBV7-9, the J gene TRBJ2-7; 7 bases are shared with TRBD1. The CDR3 is 11 amino acids. CDR1 is SEHNR, CDR2 FQNEAQ, per germline (reference sequence). The V gene end was trimmed by 6 bases and the J gene end by 7 bases; junction bases not matched to a gene: 3. The CDR3 reads CASRQQGEQYF. Here the CDR3 DNA reads TGTGCCAGCAGACAACAGGGGGAGCAGTACTTC.

The sample holds many counts of this clonotype. The V call is TRBV10-3, the J call TRBJ2-7; D possibly corresponds to TRBD1 (6 bases). The CDR3 has 12 residues. Per germline, CDR1 ENHRY and CDR2 SYGVKD. Deletions cut 8 bases from V and 3 bases from J, with 11 bases between. In DNA, the CDR3 is TGTGCCATCGGGGACATAGACTACGAGCAGTACTTC. Residues: CAIGDIDYEQYF.

The chain carries TRBV20-1 and TRBJ1-1; possibly TRBD1 for D (6 bases). The V and J ends lost 6 bases and 11 bases respectively, with 13 bases between them. CDR3 length equals 10 residues. Germline values: CDR1 DFQATT, CDR2 SNEGSKA (reference sequence). In nucleotides, the CDR3 is TGCAGTGCATCGGGGGGCGTGGCTTTCTTT. Amino acids: CSASGGVAFF.

This clonotype was recorded at least ten times. This chain uses TRBV4-3 with TRBJ1-1; no reliable D call. The germline V gene encodes CDR1 LGHNA and CDR2 YSLEER. CDR3 length: 14 amino acids. V lost 0 bases, J lost 1 base, and 6 bases lay in between. The CDR3 DNA reads TGCGCCAGCAGCCAAGATCTGGGGAACACTGAAGCTTTCTTT. This translates into CASSQDLGNTEAFF.

The gene calls are TRBV28 and TRBJ1-1; 7 nucleotides align to TRBD1. With V trimmed by 6 bases and J by 4 bases, 5 bases remained unmatched. CDR3 size: 13 residues. Germline loops: CDR1 MDHEN, CDR2 SYDVKM. CDR3 amino acids: CASRPGTATEAFF. CDR3 sequence (DNA): TGTGCCAGCAGGCCTGGGACAGCCACTGAAGCTTTCTTT.

The CDR3 DNA reads TGTGCCAGCAGCGACGTAGCGGGGAACTACGAGCAGTACTTC. This sequence encodes CASSDVAGNYEQYF. The chain links TRBV27 to TRBJ2-7, with 8 bases fitting TRBD2. The CDR3 runs to 14 residues. J gave up 3 bases and V 6 bases, and 7 bases lay outside the gene matches. Germline lookup yields CDR1 MNHEY and CDR2 SMNVEV (reference sequence).

V and J are TRBV19 and TRBJ1-1, with 7 bases matching TRBD1. CDR1 is LNHDA and CDR2 is SQIVND in the germline V gene (reference sequence). Unmatched junction bases numbered 3, after V lost 3 bases and J lost 8 bases. This CDR3 has 12 amino acids. CDR3 sequence reads: CASSIGGGEAFF. Here the CDR3 DNA reads TGTGCCAGTAGTATTGGAGGGGGCGAAGCTTTCTTT.

V is TRBV4-1 and J is TRBJ2-1; possible D gene TRBD1, 5 bases. The CDR3 covers 16 residues. Per germline, CDR1 MGHRA and CDR2 YSYEKL. V lost 1 base to trimming and J lost 1 base, with 11 bases between them. CDR3 amino acids: CASSQVGVLSYNEQFF. The CDR3 DNA follows: TGCGCCAGCAGCCAAGTAGGGGTCCTATCCTACAATGAGCAGTTCTTC.

This chain links TRBV4-1 with TRBJ2-1; TRBD1 matches at 9 bases. The CDR3 runs 17 residues. After removal of 0 bases from V and 9 bases from J, the junction contained 12 bases not matched to a gene. CDR1 and CDR2 (germline): MGHRA, YSYEKL. CDR3 bases: TGCGCCAGCAGCCAAGATCGGACAGGGGTTAGACTAGGTGAGCAGTTCTTC. Its protein is CASSQDRTGVRLGEQFF.

The V call is TRBV12-3 or TRBV12-4, the J call TRBJ1-1; 9 bases align to TRBD1. The CDR3 contains 15 residues. Trimming removed 4 bases from V and 4 bases from J; junction bases left unmatched: 7. The CDR3 loop reads CASSSFGQGPTEAFF. The CDR3 nucleotides read TGTGCCAGCAGTTCCTTTGGACAGGGGCCCACTGAAGCTTTCTTT.

The gene calls are TRBV20-1 and TRBJ2-7; no reliable D call. Germline V CDR1 and CDR2: DFQATT, SNEGSKA (reference sequence). Trimming shortened V by 0 bases and J by 0 bases, and 9 bases separated the two germline ends. The CDR3 spans 14 residues. CDR3 sequence: CSARDHESSYEQYF. The CDR3 DNA sequence: TGCAGTGCTAGAGACCATGAGAGCTCCTACGAGCAGTACTTC.

This chain joins TRBV6-8 and TRBJ2-1, with D possibly matching TRBD1 (6 bases). This CDR3 contains 16 residues. Germline CDR1 reads MNHGY; CDR2 reads SAAAGT. Trimming removed 5 bases from V and 1 base from J, with 15 bases in between. The DNA of the CDR3 is TGTGCCAGCAGTCTAAGGGACACCGAATCCTACAATGAGCAGTTCTTC. It translates to CASSLRDTESYNEQFF.

This clonotype was seen more than once but under ten times. The CDR3 loop is CASSQVPGYSYEQYF. For the CDR3, the DNA is TGCGCCAGCAGCCAAGTGCCAGGGTACTCCTACGAGCAGTACTTC. V usage is TRBV4-3 and J usage is TRBJ2-7; the D gene is possibly TRBD1 (5 bases). V dropped 1 base and J dropped 0 bases, with 10 bases sitting between them. CDR1 and CDR2 from the germline V gene are LGHNA and YSLEER. CDR3 size: 15 residues.

This clonotype was observed a handful of times. The V call is TRBV5-5, the J call TRBJ1-1, with TRBD1 as a possible D gene (5 bases). The CDR3 loop spans 14 amino acids. Germline lookup yields CDR1 SGHKS and CDR2 YYEKEE (reference sequence). V shed 4 bases and J shed 3 bases, with 13 bases lying between them. CDR3 sequence reads: CASSPRRGDTEAFF. CDR3 nucleotides: TGTGCCAGCAGCCCCCGGCGGGGGGACACTGAAGCTTTCTTT.

The CDR3 loop reads CASSSRRWGGLYNEQFF. In DNA form, the CDR3 reads TGTGCCAGCAGCTCCCGTCGATGGGGGGGTTTATACAATGAGCAGTTCTTC. The chain links TRBV7-9 to TRBJ2-1; 7 bases map to TRBD2. CDR3 size: 17 residues. V lost 4 bases and J lost 4; bases outside the gene matches: 13. The germline CDR1 and CDR2 sequences are SEHNR and FQNEAQ (reference sequence).

The rearrangement links TRBV2 to TRBJ2-3; 8 bases are shared with TRBD1. After removal of 8 bases from V and 5 bases from J, the junction contained 6 bases not matched to a gene. The CDR3 runs to 13 residues. Looked up from germline, CDR1 is SNHLY and CDR2 is FYNNEI. DNA of the CDR3: TGTGCCAGCCTTGGGACAGGAAGAGATACGCAGTATTTT. As protein: CASLGTGRDTQYF.

This clonotype was detected a few times. This rearrangement joins TRBV7-8 to TRBJ2-3; D remains ambiguous. The length of the CDR3 is 17 residues. Germline CDR1 is SGHVS and CDR2 is FQNEAQ. V was clipped by 2 bases and J by 0 bases, with 15 bases between them. CDR3 amino acids: CASSLRPTSTSTDTQYF. The CDR3 nucleotides read TGTGCCAGCAGCTTAAGACCGACCTCGACTAGCACAGATACGCAGTATTTT.

This clonotype was seen only a few times. V and J are TRBV7-6 and TRBJ2-5; 8 bases fit TRBD1. Germline V CDR1 and CDR2: SGHVS, FNYEAQ. The CDR3 sequence is 14 residues long. Unmatched junction bases numbered 6, after V lost 4 bases and J lost 5 bases. The CDR3 region is CASSSDRGGETQYF. Written as DNA, the CDR3 is TGTGCCAGCAGCTCCGACAGGGGAGGCGAGACCCAGTACTTC.

Only a few counts were recorded for this clonotype. The V call is TRBV7-9, the J call TRBJ2-5; the match to TRBD1 covers 9 bases. The germline V gene has CDR1 SEHNR and CDR2 FQNEAQ (reference sequence). With V trimmed by 4 bases and J by 3 bases, 24 bases remained unmatched. The CDR3 totals 21 residues. The CDR3 DNA is TGTGCCAGCAGCTCGCCCTTCGACCGATCCAAACAGGGGGCGAGGGAAGAGACCCAGTACTTC. It translates to CASSSPFDRSKQGAREETQYF.

CDR3 sequence: CASSVGDSGGYNEQFF. Written as DNA, the CDR3 is TGTGCCAGCAGCGTAGGCGATAGCGGGGGCTACAATGAGCAGTTCTTC. The chain couples TRBV9 to TRBJ2-1; 9 bases agree with TRBD2. The length of the CDR3 is 16 residues. The ends lost 0 bases at V and 3 bases at J; junction bases unmatched: 4. CDR1 is SGDLS, CDR2 YYNGEE, per germline.

This clonotype was found many times. The chain has TRBV7-6 and TRBJ1-1; no clear D. This CDR3 region has 14 residues. Germline V gene data show CDR1 as SGHVS and CDR2 as FNYEAQ. V shed 1 base and J shed 1 base, with 7 bases lying between them. The CDR3 DNA sequence: TGTGCCAGCAGCTTAGGCGGTGGGAACACTGAAGCTTTCTTT. The encoded protein is CASSLGGGNTEAFF.